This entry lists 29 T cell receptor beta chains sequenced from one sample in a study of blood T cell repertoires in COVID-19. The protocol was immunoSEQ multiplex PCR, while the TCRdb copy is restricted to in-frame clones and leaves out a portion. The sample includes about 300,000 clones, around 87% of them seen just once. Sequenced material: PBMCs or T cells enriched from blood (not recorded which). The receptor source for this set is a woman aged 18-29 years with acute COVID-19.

In DNA, the CDR3 is TGTGCCAGTAGTCCCCGACAGGGTAGAAACACTGAAGCTTTCTTT. The encoded protein is CASSPRQGRNTEAFF. The J gene is TRBJ1-1, the V gene TRBV19, with 7 nucleotides matching TRBD1. Germline trimming cut 5 bases from V and 2 bases from J; bases unmatched to any gene: 8. Germline V gene sequence: CDR1 LNHDA, CDR2 SQIVND (reference sequence). This CDR3 has 15 amino acids.

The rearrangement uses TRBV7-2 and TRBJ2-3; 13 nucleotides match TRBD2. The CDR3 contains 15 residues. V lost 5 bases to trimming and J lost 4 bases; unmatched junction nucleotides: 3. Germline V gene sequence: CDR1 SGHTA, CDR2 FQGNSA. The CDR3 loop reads CASSIGLAGADTQYF. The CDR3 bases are TGTGCCAGCAGCATAGGACTAGCGGGAGCAGATACGCAGTATTTT.

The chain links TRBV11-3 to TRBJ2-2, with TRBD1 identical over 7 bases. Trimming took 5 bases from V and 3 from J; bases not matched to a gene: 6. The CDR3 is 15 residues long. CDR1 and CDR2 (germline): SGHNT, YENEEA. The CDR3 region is CASSPGTVHTGELFF. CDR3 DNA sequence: TGTGCCAGCAGCCCCGGGACAGTTCACACCGGGGAGCTGTTTTTT.

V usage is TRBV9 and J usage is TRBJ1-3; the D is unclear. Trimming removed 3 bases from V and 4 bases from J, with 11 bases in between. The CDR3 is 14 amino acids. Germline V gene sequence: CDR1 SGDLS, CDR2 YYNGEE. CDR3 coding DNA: TGTGCCAGCAGCGGCCCGGCGGCAGGAAACACCATATATTTT. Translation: CASSGPAAGNTIYF. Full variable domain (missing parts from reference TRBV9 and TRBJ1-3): DSGVTQTPKHLITATGQRVTLRCSPRSGDLSVYWYQQSLDQGLQFLIQYYNGEERAKGNILERFSAQQFPDLHSELNLSSLELGDSALYFCASSGPAAGNTIYFGEGSWLTVV.

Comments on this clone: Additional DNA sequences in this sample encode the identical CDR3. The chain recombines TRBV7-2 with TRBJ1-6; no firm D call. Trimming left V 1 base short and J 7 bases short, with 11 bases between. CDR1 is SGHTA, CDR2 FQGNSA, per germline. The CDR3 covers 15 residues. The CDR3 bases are TGTGCCAGCAGCTTAGTCCCGGGAGAGAATTCACCCCTCCACTTT. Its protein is CASSLVPGENSPLHF.

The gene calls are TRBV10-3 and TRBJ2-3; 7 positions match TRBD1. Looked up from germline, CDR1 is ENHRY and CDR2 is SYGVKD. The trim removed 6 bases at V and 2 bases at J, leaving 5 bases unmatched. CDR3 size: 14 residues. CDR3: CAISDREITDTQYF. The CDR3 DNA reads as TGTGCCATCAGCGACAGGGAGATCACAGATACGCAGTATTTT.

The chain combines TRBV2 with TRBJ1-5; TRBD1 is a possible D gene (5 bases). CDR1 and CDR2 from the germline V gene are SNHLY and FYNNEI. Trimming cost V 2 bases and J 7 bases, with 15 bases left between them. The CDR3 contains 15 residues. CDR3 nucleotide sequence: TGTGCCAGCAGTGAATCCGGGGGAGCGGGCCAGCCCCAGCATTTT. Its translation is CASSESGGAGQPQHF.

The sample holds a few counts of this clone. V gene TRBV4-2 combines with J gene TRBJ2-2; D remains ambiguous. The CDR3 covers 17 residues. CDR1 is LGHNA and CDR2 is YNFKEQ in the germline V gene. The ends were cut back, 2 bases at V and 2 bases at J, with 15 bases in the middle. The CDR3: CASSQFDLEHNTGELFF. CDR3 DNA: TGTGCCAGCAGCCAATTCGATCTAGAACATAACACCGGGGAGCTGTTTTTT.

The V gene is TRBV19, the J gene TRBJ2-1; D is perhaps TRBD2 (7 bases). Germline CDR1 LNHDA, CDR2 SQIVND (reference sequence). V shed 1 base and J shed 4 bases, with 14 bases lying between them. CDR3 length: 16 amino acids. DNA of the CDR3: TGTGCCAGTAGTATAGCAGGGGCGGGAGCTTACAATGAGCAGTTCTTC. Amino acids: CASSIAGAGAYNEQFF.

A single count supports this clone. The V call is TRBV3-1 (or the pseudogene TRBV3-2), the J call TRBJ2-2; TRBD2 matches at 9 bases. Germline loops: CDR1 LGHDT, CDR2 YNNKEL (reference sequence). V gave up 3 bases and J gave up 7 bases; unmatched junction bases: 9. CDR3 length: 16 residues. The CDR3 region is CASSHAAGGPGGELFF. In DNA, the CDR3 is TGTGCCAGCAGCCATGCGGCGGGAGGGCCCGGCGGGGAGCTGTTTTTT.

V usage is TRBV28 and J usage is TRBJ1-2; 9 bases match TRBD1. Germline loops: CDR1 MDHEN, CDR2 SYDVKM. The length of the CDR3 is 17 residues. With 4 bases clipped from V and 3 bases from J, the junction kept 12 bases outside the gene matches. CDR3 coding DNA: TGTGCCAGCAGTTCCGTCTACGGGACAGGGAAGGACTATGGCTACACCTTC. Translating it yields CASSSVYGTGKDYGYTF.

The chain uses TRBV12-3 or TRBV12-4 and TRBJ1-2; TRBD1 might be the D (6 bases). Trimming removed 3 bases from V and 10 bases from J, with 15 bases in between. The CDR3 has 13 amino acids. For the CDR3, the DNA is TGTGCCAGCAGTTTCGGGGTGGGGGCCCTCTACACCTTC. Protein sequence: CASSFGVGALYTF.

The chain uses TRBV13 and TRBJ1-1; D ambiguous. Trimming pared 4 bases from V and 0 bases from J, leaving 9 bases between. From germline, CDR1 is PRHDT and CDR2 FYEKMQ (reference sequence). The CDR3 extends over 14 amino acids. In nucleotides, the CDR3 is TGTGCCAGCAGCTCAACAAACATGAACACTGAAGCTTTCTTT. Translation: CASSSTNMNTEAFF.

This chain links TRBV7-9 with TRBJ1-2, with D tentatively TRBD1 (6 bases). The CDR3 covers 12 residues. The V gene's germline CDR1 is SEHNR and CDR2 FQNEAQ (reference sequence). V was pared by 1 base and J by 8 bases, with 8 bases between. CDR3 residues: CASSLEQGGYTF. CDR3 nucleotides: TGTGCCAGCAGCTTAGAACAGGGCGGCTACACCTTC.

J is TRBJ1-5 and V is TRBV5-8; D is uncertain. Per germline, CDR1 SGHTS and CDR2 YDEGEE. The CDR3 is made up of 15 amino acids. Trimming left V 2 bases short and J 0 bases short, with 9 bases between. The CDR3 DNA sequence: TGTGCCAGCAGCTTTTCAGGTTATAGCAATCAGCCCCAGCATTTT. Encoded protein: CASSFSGYSNQPQHF.

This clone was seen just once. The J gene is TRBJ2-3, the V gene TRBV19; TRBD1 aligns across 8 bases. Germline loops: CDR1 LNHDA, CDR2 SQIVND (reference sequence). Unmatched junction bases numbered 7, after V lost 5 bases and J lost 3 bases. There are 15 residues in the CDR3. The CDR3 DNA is TGTGCCAGTAGTTCAGACAGGGGTGAAACAGATACGCAGTATTTT. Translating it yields CASSSDRGETDTQYF.

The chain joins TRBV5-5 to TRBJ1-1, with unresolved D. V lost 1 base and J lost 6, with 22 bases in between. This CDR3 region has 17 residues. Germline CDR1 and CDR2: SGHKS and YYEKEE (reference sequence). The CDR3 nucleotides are TGTGCCAGCAGCTTGATTCTGTTCGGGAACGAAGGGCCTGAAGCTTTCTTT. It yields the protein CASSLILFGNEGPEAFF.

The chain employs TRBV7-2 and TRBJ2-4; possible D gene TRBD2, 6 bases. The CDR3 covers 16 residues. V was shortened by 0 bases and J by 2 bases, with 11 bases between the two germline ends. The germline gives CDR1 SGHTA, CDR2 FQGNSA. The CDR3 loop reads CASSLASGGTKNIQYF. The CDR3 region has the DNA TGTGCCAGCAGCTTAGCTTCTGGGGGGACCAAAAACATTCAGTACTTC. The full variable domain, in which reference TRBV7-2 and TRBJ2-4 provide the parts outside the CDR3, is GAGVSQSPSNKVTEKGKDVELRCDPISGHTALYWYRQSLGQGLEFLIYFQGNSAPDKSGLPSDRFSAERTGGSVSTLTIQRTQQEDSAVYLCASSLASGGTKNIQYFGAGTRLSVL.

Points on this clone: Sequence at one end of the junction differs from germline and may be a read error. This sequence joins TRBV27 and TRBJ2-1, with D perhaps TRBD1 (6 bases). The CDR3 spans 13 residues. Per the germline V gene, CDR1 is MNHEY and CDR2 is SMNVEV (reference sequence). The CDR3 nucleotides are TGTGCCAGCAGTTCTGCTTCCCAGGGGAAATGGGTCTTC. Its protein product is CASSSASQGKWVF.

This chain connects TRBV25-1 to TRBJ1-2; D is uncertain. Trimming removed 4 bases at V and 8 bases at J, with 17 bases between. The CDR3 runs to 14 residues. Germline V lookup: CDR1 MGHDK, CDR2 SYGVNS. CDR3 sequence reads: CASSGLHRLGGYTF. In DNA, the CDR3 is TGTGCCAGCAGTGGGTTACACCGCCTAGGCGGCTACACCTTC.

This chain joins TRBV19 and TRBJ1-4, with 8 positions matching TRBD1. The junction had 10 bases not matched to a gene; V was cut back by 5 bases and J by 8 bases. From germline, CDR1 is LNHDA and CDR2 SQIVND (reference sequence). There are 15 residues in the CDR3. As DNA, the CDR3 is TGTGCCAGTAGTCCAGACAGGGGTTCCAACGAAAAACTGTTTTTT. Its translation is CASSPDRGSNEKLFF.

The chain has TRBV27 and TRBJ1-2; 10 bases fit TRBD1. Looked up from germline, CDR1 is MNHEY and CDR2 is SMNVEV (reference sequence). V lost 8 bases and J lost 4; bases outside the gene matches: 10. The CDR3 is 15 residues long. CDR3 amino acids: CASGRQGAPGYGYTF. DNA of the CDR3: TGTGCCAGCGGACGACAGGGGGCGCCCGGCTATGGCTACACCTTC.

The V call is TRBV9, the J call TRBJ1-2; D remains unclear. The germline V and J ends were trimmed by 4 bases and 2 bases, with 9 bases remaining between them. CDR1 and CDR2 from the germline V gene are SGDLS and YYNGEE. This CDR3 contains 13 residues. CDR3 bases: TGTGCCAGCAGCAGAGACGGGAACTATGGCTACACCTTC. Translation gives CASSRDGNYGYTF.

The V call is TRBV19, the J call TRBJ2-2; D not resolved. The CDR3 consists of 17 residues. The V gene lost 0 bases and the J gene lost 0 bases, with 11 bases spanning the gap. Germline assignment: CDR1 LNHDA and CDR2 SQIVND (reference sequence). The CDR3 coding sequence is TGTGCCAGTAGTATAGACAGGTTTAGAACGAACACCGGGGAGCTGTTTTTT. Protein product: CASSIDRFRTNTGELFF.

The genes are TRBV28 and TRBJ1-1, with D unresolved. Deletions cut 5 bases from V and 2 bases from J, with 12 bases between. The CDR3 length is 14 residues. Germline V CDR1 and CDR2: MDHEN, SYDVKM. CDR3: CASSPRRGNTEAFF. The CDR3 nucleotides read TGTGCCAGCAGTCCCCGACGGGGAAACACTGAAGCTTTCTTT.

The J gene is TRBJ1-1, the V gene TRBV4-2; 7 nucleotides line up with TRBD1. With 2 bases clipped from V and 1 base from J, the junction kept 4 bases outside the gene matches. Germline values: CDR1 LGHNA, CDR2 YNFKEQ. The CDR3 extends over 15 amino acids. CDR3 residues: CASSQSDRPNTEAFF. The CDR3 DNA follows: TGTGCCAGCAGCCAATCGGACAGGCCGAACACTGAAGCTTTCTTT.

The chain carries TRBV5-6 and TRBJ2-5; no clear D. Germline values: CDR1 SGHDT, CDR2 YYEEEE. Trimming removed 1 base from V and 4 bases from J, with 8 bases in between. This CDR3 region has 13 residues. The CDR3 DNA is TGTGCCAGCAGCTTGTTCGAGGCAGAGACCCAGTACTTC. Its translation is CASSLFEAETQYF.

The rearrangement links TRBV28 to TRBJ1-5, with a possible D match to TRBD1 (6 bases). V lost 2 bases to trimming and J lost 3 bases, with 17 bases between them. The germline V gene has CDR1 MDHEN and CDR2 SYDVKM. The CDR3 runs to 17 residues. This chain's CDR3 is CASSLPLTGLTNQPQHF. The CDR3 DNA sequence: TGTGCCAGCAGTTTACCCCTTACAGGGCTAACCAATCAGCCCCAGCATTTT.

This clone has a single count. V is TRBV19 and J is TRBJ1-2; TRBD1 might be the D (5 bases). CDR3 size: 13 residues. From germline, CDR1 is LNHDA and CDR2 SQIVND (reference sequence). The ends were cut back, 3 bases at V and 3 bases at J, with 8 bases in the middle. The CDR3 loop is CASSIFRDYGYTF. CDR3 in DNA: TGTGCCAGTAGTATTTTCAGGGACTATGGCTACACCTTC.